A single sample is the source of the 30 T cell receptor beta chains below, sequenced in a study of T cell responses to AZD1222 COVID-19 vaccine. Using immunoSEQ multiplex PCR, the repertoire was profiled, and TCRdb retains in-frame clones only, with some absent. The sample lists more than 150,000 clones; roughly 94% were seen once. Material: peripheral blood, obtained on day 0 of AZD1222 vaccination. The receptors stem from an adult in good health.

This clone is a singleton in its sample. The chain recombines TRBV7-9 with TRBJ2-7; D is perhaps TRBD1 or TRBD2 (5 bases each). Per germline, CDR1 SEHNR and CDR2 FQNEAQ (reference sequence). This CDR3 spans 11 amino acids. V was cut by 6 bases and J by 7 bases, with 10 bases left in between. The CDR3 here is CASRGEGEQYF. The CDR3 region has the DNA TGTGCCAGCAGGGGTGAGGGGGAGCAGTACTTC. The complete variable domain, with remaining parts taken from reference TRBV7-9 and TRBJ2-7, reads DTGVSQNPRHKITKRGQNVTFRCDPISEHNRLYWYRQTLGQGPEFLTYFQNEAQLEKSRLLSDRFSAERPKGSFSTLEIQRTEQGDSAMYLCASRGEGEQYFGPGTRLTVT.

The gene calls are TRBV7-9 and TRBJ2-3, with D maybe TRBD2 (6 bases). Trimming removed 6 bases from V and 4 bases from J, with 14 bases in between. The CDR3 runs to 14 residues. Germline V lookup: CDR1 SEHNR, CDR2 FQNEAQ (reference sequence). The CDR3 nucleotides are TGTGCCAGCAGATTCCTTTCTAGCGCAGATACGCAGTATTTT. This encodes CASRFLSSADTQYF.

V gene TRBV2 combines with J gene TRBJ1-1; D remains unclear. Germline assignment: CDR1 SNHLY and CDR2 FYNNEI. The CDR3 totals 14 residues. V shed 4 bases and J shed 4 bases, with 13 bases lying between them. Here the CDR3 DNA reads TGTGCCAGCAGTGTGTTGAAGGGAGGCACTGAAGCTTTCTTT. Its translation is CASSVLKGGTEAFF.

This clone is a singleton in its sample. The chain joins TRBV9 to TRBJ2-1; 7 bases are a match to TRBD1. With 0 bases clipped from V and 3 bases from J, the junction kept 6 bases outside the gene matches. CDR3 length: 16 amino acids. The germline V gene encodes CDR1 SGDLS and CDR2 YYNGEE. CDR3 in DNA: TGTGCCAGCAGCGTAGAAGGGGGCGGTCTCTACAATGAGCAGTTCTTC. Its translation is CASSVEGGGLYNEQFF.

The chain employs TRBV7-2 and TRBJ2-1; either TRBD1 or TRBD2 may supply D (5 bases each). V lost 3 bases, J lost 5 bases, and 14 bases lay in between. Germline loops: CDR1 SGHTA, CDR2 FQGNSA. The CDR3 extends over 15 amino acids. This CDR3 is CASSLVGRGDNEQFF. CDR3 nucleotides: TGTGCCAGCAGCTTGGTAGGGAGAGGGGACAATGAGCAGTTCTTC.

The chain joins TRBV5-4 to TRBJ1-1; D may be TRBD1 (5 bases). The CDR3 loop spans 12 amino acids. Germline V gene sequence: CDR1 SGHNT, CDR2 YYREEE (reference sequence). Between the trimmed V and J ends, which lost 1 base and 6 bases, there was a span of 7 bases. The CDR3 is CASSLRGAEAFF. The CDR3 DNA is TGTGCCAGCAGCTTGAGAGGGGCTGAAGCTTTCTTT.

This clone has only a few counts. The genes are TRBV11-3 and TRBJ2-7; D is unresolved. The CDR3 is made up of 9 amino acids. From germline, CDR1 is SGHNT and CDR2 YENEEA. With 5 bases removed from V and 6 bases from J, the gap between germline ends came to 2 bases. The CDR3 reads CASSAEQYF. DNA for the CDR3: TGTGCCAGCAGCGCCGAGCAGTACTTC.

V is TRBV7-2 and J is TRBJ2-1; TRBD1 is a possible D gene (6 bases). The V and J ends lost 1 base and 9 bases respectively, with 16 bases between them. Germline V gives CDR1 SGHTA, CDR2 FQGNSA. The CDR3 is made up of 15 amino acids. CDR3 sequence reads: CASSLGRGNRGEQFF. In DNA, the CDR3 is TGTGCCAGCAGCTTAGGTAGGGGGAATCGCGGTGAGCAGTTCTTC.

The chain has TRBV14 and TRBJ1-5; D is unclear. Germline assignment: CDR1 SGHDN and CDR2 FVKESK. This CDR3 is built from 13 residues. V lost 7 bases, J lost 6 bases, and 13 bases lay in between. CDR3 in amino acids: CASIAGAFQPQHF. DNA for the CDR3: TGTGCCAGCATTGCAGGAGCCTTTCAGCCCCAGCATTTT.

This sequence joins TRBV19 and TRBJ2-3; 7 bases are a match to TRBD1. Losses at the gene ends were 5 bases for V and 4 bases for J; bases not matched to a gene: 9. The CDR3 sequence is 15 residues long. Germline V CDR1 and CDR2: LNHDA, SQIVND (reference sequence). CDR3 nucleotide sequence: TGTGCCAGTAGTTCGCCAGGGGGTTCCGCAGATACGCAGTATTTT. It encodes CASSSPGGSADTQYF.

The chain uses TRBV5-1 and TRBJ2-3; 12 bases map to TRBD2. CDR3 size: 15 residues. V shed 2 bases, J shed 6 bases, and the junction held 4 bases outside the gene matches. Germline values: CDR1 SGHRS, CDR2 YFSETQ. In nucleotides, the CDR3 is TGCGCCAGCAGCTTAAGGACTAGCGGGGCGGATACGCAGTATTTT. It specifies CASSLRTSGADTQYF.

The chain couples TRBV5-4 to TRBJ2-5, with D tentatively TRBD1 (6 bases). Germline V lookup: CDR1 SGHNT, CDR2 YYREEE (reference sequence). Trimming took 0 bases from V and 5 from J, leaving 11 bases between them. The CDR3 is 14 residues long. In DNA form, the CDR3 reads TGTGCCAGCAGCTTGGCCGGACAGAGGGAGACCCAGTACTTC. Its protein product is CASSLAGQRETQYF. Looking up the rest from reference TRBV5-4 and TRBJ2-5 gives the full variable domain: ETGVTQSPTHLIKTRGQQVTLRCSSQSGHNTVSWYQQALGQGPQFIFQYYREEENGRGNFPPRFSGLQFPNYSSELNVNALELDDSALYLCASSLAGQRETQYFGPGTRLLVL.

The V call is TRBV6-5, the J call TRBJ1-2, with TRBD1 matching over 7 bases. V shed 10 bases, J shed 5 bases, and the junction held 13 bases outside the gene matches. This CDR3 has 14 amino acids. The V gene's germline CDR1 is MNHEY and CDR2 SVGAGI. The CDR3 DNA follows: TGTGCCACCATACCTTACAGGGGCCCATATGGCTACACCTTC. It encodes CATIPYRGPYGYTF.

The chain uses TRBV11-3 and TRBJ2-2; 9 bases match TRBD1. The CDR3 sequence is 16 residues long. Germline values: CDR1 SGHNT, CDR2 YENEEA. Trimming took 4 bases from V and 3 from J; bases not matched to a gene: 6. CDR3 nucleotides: TGTGCCAGCAGCTCTCCGGGACAGGGCGACACCGGGGAGCTGTTTTTT. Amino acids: CASSSPGQGDTGELFF.

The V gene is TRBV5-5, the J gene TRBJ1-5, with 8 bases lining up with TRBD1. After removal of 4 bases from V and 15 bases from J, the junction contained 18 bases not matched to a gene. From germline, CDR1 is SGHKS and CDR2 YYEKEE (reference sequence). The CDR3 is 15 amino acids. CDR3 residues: CASSINSDRALNRHF. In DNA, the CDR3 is TGTGCCAGCAGCATTAATTCGGACAGGGCTCTCAATCGGCATTTT.

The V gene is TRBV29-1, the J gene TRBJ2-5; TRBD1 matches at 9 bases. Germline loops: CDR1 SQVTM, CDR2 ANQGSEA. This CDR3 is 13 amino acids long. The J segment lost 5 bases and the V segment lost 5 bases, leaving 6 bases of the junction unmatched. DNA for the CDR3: TGCAGCGTTAGGACAGGGGCGAGGGAGACCCAGTACTTC. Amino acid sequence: CSVRTGARETQYF. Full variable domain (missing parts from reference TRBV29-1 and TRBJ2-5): SAVISQKPSRDICQRGTSLTIQCQVDSQVTMMFWYRQQPGQSLTLIATANQGSEATYESGFVIDKFPISRPNLTFSTLTVSNMSPEDSSIYLCSVRTGARETQYFGPGTRLLVL.

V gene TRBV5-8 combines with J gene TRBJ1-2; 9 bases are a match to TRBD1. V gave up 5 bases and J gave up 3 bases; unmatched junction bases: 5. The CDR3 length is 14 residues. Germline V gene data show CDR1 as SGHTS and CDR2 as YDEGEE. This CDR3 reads CASRTRDRDYGYTF. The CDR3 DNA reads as TGTGCCAGCAGGACCCGGGACAGGGACTATGGCTACACCTTC.

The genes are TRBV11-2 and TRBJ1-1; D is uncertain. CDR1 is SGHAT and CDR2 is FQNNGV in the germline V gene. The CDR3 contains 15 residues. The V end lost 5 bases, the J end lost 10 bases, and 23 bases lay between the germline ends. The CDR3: CASSPPLAPIRAAFF. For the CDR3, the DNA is TGTGCCAGCAGCCCTCCATTGGCCCCCATTAGAGCAGCTTTCTTT.

CDR3: CASSSFGQDEAFF. Written as DNA, the CDR3 is TGCGCCAGCAGCTCCTTCGGACAGGATGAAGCTTTCTTT. The chain couples TRBV5-1 to TRBJ1-1, with TRBD1 matching 7 bases. The CDR3 runs to 13 residues. CDR1 and CDR2 from the germline V gene are SGHRS and YFSETQ. The trim removed 3 bases at V and 7 bases at J, leaving 6 bases unmatched.

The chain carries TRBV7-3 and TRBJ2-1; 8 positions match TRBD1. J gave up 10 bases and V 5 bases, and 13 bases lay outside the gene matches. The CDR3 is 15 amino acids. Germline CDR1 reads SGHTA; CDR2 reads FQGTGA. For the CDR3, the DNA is TGTGCCAGCAGCCACACCGGACAGGGATGGCGGGAGCAGTTCTTC. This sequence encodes CASSHTGQGWREQFF.

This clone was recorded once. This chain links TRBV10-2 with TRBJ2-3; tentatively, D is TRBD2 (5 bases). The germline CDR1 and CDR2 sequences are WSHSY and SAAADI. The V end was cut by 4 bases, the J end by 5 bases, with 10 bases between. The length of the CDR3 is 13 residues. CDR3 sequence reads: CASSVRGVDTQYF. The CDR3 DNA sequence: TGCGCCAGCAGTGTCCGGGGAGTAGATACGCAGTATTTT.

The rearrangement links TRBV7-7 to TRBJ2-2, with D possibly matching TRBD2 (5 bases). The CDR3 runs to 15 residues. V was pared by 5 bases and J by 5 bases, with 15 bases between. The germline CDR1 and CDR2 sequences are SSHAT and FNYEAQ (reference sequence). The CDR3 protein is CASSPSSIRTGELFF. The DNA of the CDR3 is TGTGCCAGCAGCCCCTCTAGCATCAGGACCGGGGAGCTGTTTTTT.

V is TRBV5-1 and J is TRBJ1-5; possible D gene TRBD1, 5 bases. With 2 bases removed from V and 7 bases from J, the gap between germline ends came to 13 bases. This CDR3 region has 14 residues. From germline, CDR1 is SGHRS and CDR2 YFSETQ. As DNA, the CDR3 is TGCGCCAGCAGCTTAGGGGTAGGTGGACAGCCCCAGCATTTT. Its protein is CASSLGVGGQPQHF. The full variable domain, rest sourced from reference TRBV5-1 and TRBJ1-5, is KAGVTQTPRYLIKTRGQQVTLSCSPISGHRSVSWYQQTPGQGLQFLFEYFSETQRNKGNFPGRFSGRQFSNSRSEMNVSTLELGDSALYLCASSLGVGGQPQHFGDGTRLSIL.

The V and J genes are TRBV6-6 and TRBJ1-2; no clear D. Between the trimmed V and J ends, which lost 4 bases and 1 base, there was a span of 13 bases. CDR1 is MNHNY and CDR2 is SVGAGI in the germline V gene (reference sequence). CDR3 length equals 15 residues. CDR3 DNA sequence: TGTGCCAGCAGTTCCACTGCGGACCTTAACTATGGCTACACCTTC. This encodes CASSSTADLNYGYTF.

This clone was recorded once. CDR3 DNA: TGCGCCAGCAGCTATACAGGGGAAAACACCGGGGAGCTGTTTTTT. This translates into CASSYTGENTGELFF. The J gene is TRBJ2-2, the V gene TRBV4-1; 7 bases align to TRBD1. Per germline, CDR1 MGHRA and CDR2 YSYEKL. CDR3 size: 15 residues. V lost 5 bases, J lost 2 bases, and 5 bases stayed unmatched.

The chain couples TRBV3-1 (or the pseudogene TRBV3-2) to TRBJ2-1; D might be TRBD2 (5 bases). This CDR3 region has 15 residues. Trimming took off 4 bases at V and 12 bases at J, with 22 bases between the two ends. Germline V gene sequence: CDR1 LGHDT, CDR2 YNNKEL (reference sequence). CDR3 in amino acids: CASSRVLSSPAGQFF. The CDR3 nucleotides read TGTGCCAGCAGCCGGGTCCTCAGTAGCCCTGCGGGGCAGTTCTTC.

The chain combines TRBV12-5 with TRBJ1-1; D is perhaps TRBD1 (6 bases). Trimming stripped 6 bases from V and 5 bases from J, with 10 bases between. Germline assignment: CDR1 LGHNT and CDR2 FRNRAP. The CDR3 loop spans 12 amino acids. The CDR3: CASGRDRTEAFF. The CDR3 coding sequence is TGTGCTAGTGGGAGAGACAGGACTGAAGCTTTCTTT.

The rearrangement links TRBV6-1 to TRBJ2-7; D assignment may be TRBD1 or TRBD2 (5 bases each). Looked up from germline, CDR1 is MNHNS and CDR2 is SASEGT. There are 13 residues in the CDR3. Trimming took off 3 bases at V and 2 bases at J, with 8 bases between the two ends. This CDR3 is CASSEGTTYEQYF. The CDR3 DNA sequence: TGTGCCAGCAGTGAGGGGACCACCTACGAGCAGTACTTC.

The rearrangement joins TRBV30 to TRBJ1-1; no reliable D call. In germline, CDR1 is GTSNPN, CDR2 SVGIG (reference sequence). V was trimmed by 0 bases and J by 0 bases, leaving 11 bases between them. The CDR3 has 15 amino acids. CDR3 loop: CAWSVDIVVNTEAFF. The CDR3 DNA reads TGTGCCTGGAGTGTGGATATCGTCGTGAACACTGAAGCTTTCTTT.

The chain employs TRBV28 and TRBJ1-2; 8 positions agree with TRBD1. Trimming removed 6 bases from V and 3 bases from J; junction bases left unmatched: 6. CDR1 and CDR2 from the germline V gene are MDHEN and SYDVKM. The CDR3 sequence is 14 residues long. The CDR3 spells CASRMQGADYGYTF. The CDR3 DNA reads TGTGCCAGCAGAATGCAGGGGGCGGACTATGGCTACACCTTC.